The 18 T cell receptor beta chains listed next were all sequenced from one sample in a study of T-cell memory formation after mild COVID-19. TCRdb processed the 5' RACE reads anew with MiXCR; each CDR3 protein has one entry. The sample records 250,000 to 300,000 distinct CDR3 sequences, 15% to 20% being singletons. The sample comprised PBMCs or a T cell subset sorted from them (not recorded which). These receptors came from a man in his late teens or twenties who had mild COVID-19 (a few samples of this study predate the infection). Cell type and time point are not known.

This clonotype has at least ten counts. The chain carries TRBV6-2 or TRBV6-3 and TRBJ2-3; TRBD2 is a possible D gene (6 bases). Trimming took 7 bases from V and 1 from J, leaving 12 bases between them. This CDR3 is built from 14 residues. Germline lookup yields CDR1 MNHEY and CDR2 SVGEGT. The CDR3 DNA reads as TGTGCCAGCATTCCGGCTAGCGGCACAGATACGCAGTATTTT. It translates to CASIPASGTDTQYF.

The chain employs TRBV5-1 and TRBJ2-5; D gene unclear. This CDR3 spans 15 amino acids. CDR1 is SGHRS, CDR2 YFSETQ, per germline. Trimming took 0 bases from V and 1 from J, leaving 10 bases between them. The CDR3 sequence: CASSLALNGQETQYF. The CDR3 region has the DNA TGCGCCAGCAGCTTGGCCTTGAACGGCCAAGAGACCCAGTACTTC.

This rearrangement joins TRBV9 to TRBJ1-6; D gene ambiguous. Germline V gene sequence: CDR1 SGDLS, CDR2 YYNGEE. V shed 4 bases and J shed 2 bases, with 1 base lying between them. The length of the CDR3 is 12 residues. CDR3 DNA sequence: TGTGCCAGCAGCACCTATAATTCACCCCTCCACTTT. Translating it yields CASSTYNSPLHF.

This clonotype was counted between two and nine times. The rearrangement joins TRBV5-1 to TRBJ2-2, with D tentatively TRBD1 (6 bases). Between the trimmed V and J ends, which lost 4 bases and 2 bases, there was a span of 9 bases. The CDR3 has 14 amino acids. In germline, CDR1 is SGHRS, CDR2 YFSETQ. CDR3 nucleotide sequence: TGCGCCAGCAGCGGGGGCCGCAACACCGGGGAGCTGTTTTTT. This codes for CASSGGRNTGELFF.

The chain is built from TRBV5-5 and TRBJ2-7, with 10 nucleotides matching TRBD1. Germline CDR1 is SGHKS and CDR2 is YYEKEE (reference sequence). V lost 3 bases, J lost 4 bases, and 1 base stayed unmatched. CDR3 length: 13 amino acids. The CDR3, as DNA: TGTGCCAGCAGCTGGACAGGGGGTTACGAGCAGTACTTC. Encoded protein: CASSWTGGYEQYF. The whole variable domain, remainder taken from reference TRBV5-5 and TRBJ2-7, is DAGVTQSPTHLIKTRGQQVTLRCSPISGHKSVSWYQQVLGQGPQFIFQYYEKEERGRGNFPDRFSARQFPNYSSELNVNALLLGDSALYLCASSWTGGYEQYFGPGTRLTVT.

This chain uses TRBV12-3 or TRBV12-4 with TRBJ1-2, with D tentatively TRBD1 (6 bases). This CDR3 has 15 amino acids. Trimming removed 3 bases from V and 2 bases from J, with 13 bases in between. CDR3 in DNA: TGTGCCAGCAGTTTTAGTACAGGGTTGAACTATGGCTACACCTTC. Translation: CASSFSTGLNYGYTF.

The chain links TRBV7-2 to TRBJ1-6; possible D gene TRBD1, 6 bases. V was trimmed by 5 bases and J by 9 bases, leaving 14 bases between them. The CDR3 is 14 residues long. Germline V gene sequence: CDR1 SGHTA, CDR2 FQGNSA. DNA for the CDR3: TGTGCCAGCAGCCCCAAGGGGGTCGGTTCACCCCTCCACTTT. It yields the protein CASSPKGVGSPLHF.

This sequence joins TRBV7-2 and TRBJ2-7; TRBD1 is a possible D gene (6 bases). This CDR3 contains 15 residues. Germline CDR1 SGHTA, CDR2 FQGNSA. Trimming took 4 bases from V and 2 from J, leaving 15 bases between them. CDR3 coding DNA: TGTGCCAGCAGCTCATGGGACACCGGAACCTACGAGCAGTACTTC. Translating gives CASSSWDTGTYEQYF.

This clonotype was seen a few times. The chain is built from TRBV6-1 and TRBJ1-2; possible D gene TRBD1, 6 bases. This CDR3 has 15 residues. The V end was cut by 5 bases, the J end by 5 bases, with 18 bases between. CDR1 MNHNS and CDR2 SASEGT come from the germline V gene. The CDR3 sequence is CASSPGGRGRYGYTF. The CDR3 nucleotides are TGTGCCAGCAGTCCCGGGGGGCGGGGAAGGTATGGCTACACCTTC.

This clonotype was recorded many times. The chain couples TRBV5-1 to TRBJ2-7; 10 bases align to TRBD1. The CDR3 contains 14 residues. Germline CDR1 SGHRS, CDR2 YFSETQ. The V and J ends lost 4 bases and 2 bases, in that order; junction bases with no gene match: 3. The CDR3 DNA is TGCGCCAGCAGCACCGGGACAGGGGCCTACGAGCAGTACTTC. Protein sequence: CASSTGTGAYEQYF.

The rearrangement uses TRBV20-1 and TRBJ1-3; D might be TRBD1 (5 bases). V lost 3 bases, J lost 5 bases, and 14 bases lay in between. Germline CDR1 and CDR2: DFQATT and SNEGSKA (reference sequence). The CDR3 totals 14 residues. The CDR3 region is CSARSGTLRNTIYF. In DNA, the CDR3 is TGCAGTGCTAGGTCCGGGACCTTAAGAAACACCATATATTTT.

The chain has TRBV4-3 and TRBJ1-2, with D uncertain. CDR1 LGHNA and CDR2 YSLEER come from the germline V gene. Trimming pared 0 bases from V and 5 bases from J, leaving 13 bases between. This CDR3 has 15 amino acids. CDR3 residues: CASSQDPALLYGYTF. The CDR3 coding sequence is TGCGCCAGCAGCCAAGATCCGGCCTTGTTGTATGGCTACACCTTC.

This clonotype appeared a few times. The chain uses TRBV7-2 and TRBJ2-1; D remains unclear. This CDR3 region has 13 residues. V was cut by 1 base and J by 13 bases, with 14 bases left in between. Germline lookup yields CDR1 SGHTA and CDR2 FQGNSA. The CDR3 nucleotides read TGTGCCAGCAGCTTAGAGGCTTCAGATCGACAGTTCTTC. Its protein product is CASSLEASDRQFF.

This clonotype was seen more than once but under ten times. This chain connects TRBV6-5 to TRBJ2-3, with TRBD2 as a possible D gene (6 bases). Trimming stripped 4 bases from V and 2 bases from J, with 13 bases between. From germline, CDR1 is MNHEY and CDR2 SVGAGI. The CDR3 extends over 15 amino acids. Here the CDR3 DNA reads TGTGCCAGCAGTTTTCTAACTAGCAACACAGATACGCAGTATTTT. Translation: CASSFLTSNTDTQYF.

This clonotype was seen many times. This chain connects TRBV20-1 to TRBJ1-1; no definite D call. V was shortened by 0 bases and J by 7 bases, with 3 bases between the two germline ends. Germline CDR1 reads DFQATT; CDR2 reads SNEGSKA (reference sequence). The CDR3 consists of 10 residues. CDR3 nucleotide sequence: TGCAGTGCTAGAGACAATGAAGCTTTCTTT. Residues: CSARDNEAFF.

This clonotype was detected only a few times. The V call is TRBV7-8, the J call TRBJ2-3; 14 nucleotides line up with TRBD2. Unmatched junction bases numbered 7, after V lost 5 bases and J lost 0 bases. From germline, CDR1 is SGHVS and CDR2 FQNEAQ. The CDR3 runs 18 residues. The CDR3 nucleotides are TGTGCCAGCAGCCTGGGACTAGCGGGGGTTAGGAGCACAGATACGCAGTATTTT. This sequence encodes CASSLGLAGVRSTDTQYF.

A note on this clonotype: A clone one base away is much larger, so this may be a read error. The gene calls are TRBV6-2 or TRBV6-3 and TRBJ2-1; TRBD2 agrees at 8 bases. CDR3 length: 15 residues. The trim removed 5 bases at V and 0 bases at J, leaving 3 bases unmatched. Germline V gives CDR1 MNHEY, CDR2 SVGEGT. The CDR3 coding sequence is TGTGCCAGCAGTATAGCGGGGTCCTCCTACAATGAGCAGTTCTTC. This sequence encodes CASSIAGSSYNEQFF.

This clonotype was picked up a small number of times. The chain couples TRBV20-1 to TRBJ2-7; D is possibly TRBD1 (6 bases). CDR3 length equals 14 residues. CDR1 and CDR2 (germline): DFQATT, SNEGSKA (reference sequence). V was clipped by 6 bases and J by 0 bases, with 15 bases between them. The CDR3 DNA reads as TGCAGTGCCAGGCCGACAGGAAGCTCCTACGAGCAGTACTTC. It is translated as CSARPTGSSYEQYF.